What follows describes a single TCR beta chain. Sequenced by immunoSEQ multiplex PCR; TCRdb stores in-frame clones only, minus some. The sample shows 180,000 or so clones, 89% of them seen only once. CDR3 length: 14 residues. CDR1 and CDR2 (germline): MGHRA, YSYEKL. V lost 1 base to trimming and J lost 3 bases, with 8 bases between them. This sample was included in a study of blood T cell repertoires in COVID-19. This rearrangement joins TRBV4-1 to TRBJ2-3; D is unresolved. Specimen: PBMCs or T cells enriched from blood (not recorded which). This sequence was found in a woman aged 18-30 years who had recovered from COVID-19. CDR3 coding DNA: TGCGCCAGCAGCCAAGTTATGTTAACAGATACGCAGTATTTT. Its protein is CASSQVMLTDTQYF.